A selection of T cell receptor beta chains follows, all from one sample in a study of blood T cell repertoires in COVID-19. This table comes from immunoSEQ multiplex PCR, and its TCRdb copy is limited to in-frame clones, with some not included. The profile shows about 250,000 clones, approximately 83% of them singletons. The sequenced material came from peripheral blood. The receptors here all came from a man between 45 and 60 years old with active or convalescent COVID-19. CDR3s include the opening cysteine and the closing phenylalanine or tryptophan. D genes are given only for firm matches. Clone size, where shown, is once, few, many, or a class for clones that have expanded.

NA,NA,TRBJ2-7,TRBV28,TGTGCCAGCAGTCTTTGGGGACAATACGAGCAGTACTTC,CASSLWGQYEQYF
TRBD2,once,TRBJ2-1,TRBV4-2,TGTGCCAGCAGCCAAGAAGCGGGGGGGCACTACAATGAGCAGTTCTTC,CASSQEAGGHYNEQFF
NA,NA,TRBJ1-1,TRBV30,TGTGCCTGGAACCTGGGGGGTTACACTGAAGCTTTCTTT,CAWNLGGYTEAFF
NA,NA,TRBJ1-1,TRBV2,TGTGCCAGCAGTGATCCGGGGGGGGCCACTGAAGCTTTCTTT,CASSDPGGATEAFF
TRBD1,few,TRBJ1-2,TRBV5-1,TGCGCCAGCAGCTTGGTGGGACAGGGGGAAAGGGGCTACACCTTC,CASSLVGQGERGYTF
NA,NA,TRBJ2-2,TRBV5-1,TGCGCCAGCAGCTTGACAGGGATCGTTACCGGGGAGCTGTTTTTT,CASSLTGIVTGELFF
NA,NA,TRBJ2-3,TRBV14,TGTGCCAGCAGCCAAGACGGGGGACTTAGCACAGATACGCAGTATTTT,CASSQDGGLSTDTQYF
NA,NA,TRBJ1-5,TRBV12-3/TRBV12-4,TGTGCCAGCAGTTTAGATCAGAATCAGCCCCAGCATTTT,CASSLDQNQPQHF
TRBD2,NA,TRBJ2-5,TRBV3-1/TRBV3-2,TGTGCCAGCAGCCAAGGGCTAGCGGGACCCAAAACCCAGTACTTC,CASSQGLAGPKTQYF
TRBD1,NA,TRBJ2-2,TRBV9,TGTGCCAGCAGCCCGAATCACAGGGGGAACACCGGGGAGCTGTTTTTT,CASSPNHRGNTGELFF
TRBD1,few,TRBJ1-2,TRBV29-1,TGCAGCGCTCAGGACAGGGGGCGATGGGAATATGGCTACACCTTC,CSAQDRGRWEYGYTF
NA,NA,TRBJ1-1,TRBV6-5,TGTGCCAGCAATCAAGGGGATACAGGGCCAGCTTTCTTT,CASNQGDTGPAFF
NA,NA,TRBJ2-2,TRBV9,TGTGCCAGCAGCGTAGAATGGGGGGCCGGGGAGCTGTTTTTT,CASSVEWGAGELFF
NA,NA,TRBJ1-3,TRBV6-5,TGTGCCAGCAGTTTGGGGACAACTGGAAACACCATATATTTT,CASSLGTTGNTIYF
NA,NA,TRBJ1-1,TRBV18,TGTGCCAGCTCACCATACGAGGGTACTGAAGCTTTCTTT,CASSPYEGTEAFF
NA,NA,TRBJ1-5,TRBV19,TGTGCCAGTAACCAGGGTAGCAATCAGCCCCAGCATTTT,CASNQGSNQPQHF
NA,NA,TRBJ1-2,TRBV3-1/TRBV3-2,TGTGCCAGCAGCCAAGAGGGGCCTGGTGGCTACACCTTC,CASSQEGPGGYTF
NA,NA,TRBJ2-7,TRBV7-2,TGTGCCAGCAGCTTAGACGTCAGGGACTCCTACGAGCAGTACTTC,CASSLDVRDSYEQYF
TRBD1,NA,TRBJ1-1,TRBV29-1,TGCAGCGTTGACGTCCGAGGGACAGTGAACACTGAAGCTTTCTTT,CSVDVRGTVNTEAFF
NA,NA,TRBJ1-1,TRBV19,TGTGCCAGTACGGGAGGTACGGACAACACTGAAGCTTTCTTT,CASTGGTDNTEAFF
NA,NA,TRBJ1-4,TRBV9,TGTGCCAGCAGCCCCGCGGGGGGGCTAGGTGAAAAACTGTTTTTT,CASSPAGGLGEKLFF
NA,NA,TRBJ2-7,TRBV5-4,TGTGCTAGCAGCTCTAGGAACAGGGCCTACGAGCAGTACTTC,CASSSRNRAYEQYF
TRBD1,NA,TRBJ1-4,TRBV6-5,TGTGCCAGCAGTTACGCAATCCCCAGGGGGGCTGAAAAACTGTTTTTT,CASSYAIPRGAEKLFF
TRBD1,NA,TRBJ1-2,TRBV30,TGTGCCTGGAGCCCCGGACAGGGCGGACACTATGGCTACACCTTC,CAWSPGQGGHYGYTF
NA,NA,TRBJ2-7,TRBV24-1,TGTGCCACCAGTGATCCAGGGGTCCCCTACGAGCAGTACTTC,CATSDPGVPYEQYF
NA,NA,TRBJ2-7,TRBV6-5,TGTGCCAGCAGTTACGGAGGGGATAAAAACTACGAGCAGTACTTC,CASSYGGDKNYEQYF
NA,once,TRBJ2-2,TRBV5-4,TGTGCCAGCAGCCCAGGACTCCCTAACACCGGGGAGCTGTTTTTT,CASSPGLPNTGELFF
TRBD1,NA,TRBJ1-5,TRBV7-8,TGTGCCAGCAGTCAGGACAGGGGGCTTCAGCCCCAGCATTTT,CASSQDRGLQPQHF
TRBD2,NA,TRBJ2-7,TRBV30,TGTGCCTGGCGGACTAGCGGAACCCTAGGAGAGCAGTACTTC,CAWRTSGTLGEQYF
NA,NA,TRBJ1-2,TRBV2,TGTGCCAGCACCGGGGAGGCAGAGGCTTACTATGGCTACACCTTC,CASTGEAEAYYGYTF
NA,NA,TRBJ1-5,TRBV27,TGTGCCAGCAGACAAGGGGCTCAGCCCCAGCATTTT,CASRQGAQPQHF
TRBD1,NA,TRBJ2-1,TRBV7-2,TGTGCCAGCAGCTTAGTACGCCGGACAGGGGGCACCAATGAGCAGTTCTTC,CASSLVRRTGGTNEQFF
NA,NA,TRBJ1-1,TRBV27,TGTGCCAGCAGTTTCACAGGGAGAGAGGGAGGGATCACTGAAGCTTTCTTT,CASSFTGREGGITEAFF
TRBD1,NA,TRBJ1-2,TRBV6-2/TRBV6-3,TGTGCCAGCAGTTACTTCGGGACAGGGAATAGCGGCTACACCTTC,CASSYFGTGNSGYTF
TRBD1,NA,TRBJ2-1,TRBV6-6,TGTGCCAGCAAAGGGACAGGGGACAATGAGCAGTTCTTC,CASKGTGDNEQFF
NA,NA,TRBJ1-2,TRBV6-6,TGTGCCAGCAGTTATTCCGACAGTATCTATGGCTACACCTTC,CASSYSDSIYGYTF
NA,few,TRBJ1-1,TRBV6-2/TRBV6-3,TGTGCCAGCAGTTTCAGGGCTGAAGCTTTCTTT,CASSFRAEAFF
NA,NA,TRBJ2-3,TRBV5-5,TGTGCCAGCAGCTTTGAGGGTCAAACAGATACGCAGTATTTT,CASSFEGQTDTQYF
NA,NA,TRBJ2-7,TRBV5-1,TGCGCCAGCAGCTTGGGCGGGACGAACTCCTACGAGCAGTACTTC,CASSLGGTNSYEQYF
TRBD2,NA,TRBJ2-5,TRBV5-5,TGTGCCAGCAGTAGTGCCGGGACTAGGGAAGAGACCCAGTACTTC,CASSSAGTREETQYF
NA,once,TRBJ2-7,TRBV5-5,TGTGCCAGCAGCTTGGCCCGGGTATCCTACGAGCAGTACTTC,CASSLARVSYEQYF
NA,NA,TRBJ1-1,TRBV6-1,TGTGCCAGCAGTTTTACAGGGCCGAATGAAGCTTTCTTT,CASSFTGPNEAFF
NA,NA,TRBJ2-5,TRBV4-2,TGTGCCAGCAGCCCACCGGGGGGCCAGAAAGAGACCCAGTACTTC,CASSPPGGQKETQYF
NA,once,TRBJ1-1,TRBV7-3,TGTGCCAGCAGCTTCTCCTTGACGGGGAACACTGAAGCTTTCTTT,CASSFSLTGNTEAFF
TRBD2,NA,TRBJ2-7,TRBV6-5,TGTGCCAGCAGCCCCATCAGCGGGGGGGCGTACGAGCAGTACTTC,CASSPISGGAYEQYF
TRBD2,NA,TRBJ2-3,TRBV11-2,TGTGCCAGCAGCTTAGATGGGGGGGCAGATACGCAGTATTTT,CASSLDGGADTQYF
NA,NA,TRBJ1-5,TRBV30,TGTGCCTGGAGGGAGGGGAAAAATCAGCCCCAGCATTTT,CAWREGKNQPQHF
NA,NA,TRBJ2-1,TRBV9,TGTGCCAGCAGCGTAGCTGGAGCGGGCCACAATGAGCAGTTCTTC,CASSVAGAGHNEQFF
TRBD2,NA,TRBJ2-7,TRBV30,TGTGCCTGGAGCCCAGGGGGAGCGGGGGGTTCGATCGAGCAGTACTTC,CAWSPGGAGGSIEQYF
NA,once,TRBJ1-6,TRBV7-2,TGTGCCAGCAGCCAGCCGAGGGTGAATTCACCCCTCCACTTT,CASSQPRVNSPLHF
NA,NA,TRBJ2-2,TRBV20-1,TGCAGTGCTAGTACACTCCTCCCGGGGGTCTTGAACACCGGGGAGCTGTTTTTT,CSASTLLPGVLNTGELFF
TRBD1,NA,TRBJ1-2,TRBV18,TGTGCCAGCTCACCGCGGACAGGGTCATTTGGCGGCTACACCTTC,CASSPRTGSFGGYTF
TRBD2,NA,TRBJ2-1,TRBV15,TGTGCCACCAGCACGGGGGGCAATGAGCAGTTCTTC,CATSTGGNEQFF
TRBD2,NA,TRBJ2-7,TRBV2,TGTGCCAGCAGCGGACTAGCACCGGGCGAGCAGTACTTC,CASSGLAPGEQYF
TRBD2,few,TRBJ2-1,TRBV30,TGTGCCTGGACCCCTGCGGGGGGGTACAATGAGCAGTTCTTC,CAWTPAGGYNEQFF